The present entry profiles one T cell receptor beta chain with its context. The antigen remains undetermined. This record belongs to a study of cytomegalovirus exposure and HLA in healthy donors. Study findings and constraints: Sequencing probably produced one cluster of sequence variants that were highly shared. The study assumed roughly uniform donor sequencing depth for presence/absence analyses. Reports indicate that TCR beta sequences accurately predicted the HLA-A and HLA-B alleles of most subjects.

Vbeta (60) and Jbeta (13) primers were used in the PCR. Profiling relied on immunoSEQ multiplex PCR, and the TCRdb table lists in-frame clones only, not all of them. The data hold roughly 180,000 clones, with about 77% observed a single time. The CDR3 has 16 residues. Germline CDR1 is LNHNV and CDR2 is YYDKDF (reference sequence). Losses at the gene ends were 5 bases for V and 8 bases for J; bases not matched to a gene: 12. The sample consisted of PBMCs. The TCR comes from a young woman in good health and CMV-seropositive. This chain links TRBV15 with TRBJ1-6, with 7 bases identical to TRBD1. The CDR3 loop reads CATSSDRQGSDSPLHF. The CDR3 nucleotides are TGTGCCACCAGCTCAGATCGACAGGGATCGGATTCACCCCTCCACTTT.